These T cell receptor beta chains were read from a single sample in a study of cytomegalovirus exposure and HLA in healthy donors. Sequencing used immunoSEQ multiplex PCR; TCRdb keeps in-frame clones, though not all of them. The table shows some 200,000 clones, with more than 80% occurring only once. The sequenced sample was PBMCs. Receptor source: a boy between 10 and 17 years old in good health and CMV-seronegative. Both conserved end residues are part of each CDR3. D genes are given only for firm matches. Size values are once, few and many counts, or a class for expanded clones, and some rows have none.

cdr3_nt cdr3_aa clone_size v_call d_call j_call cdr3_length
TGTGCCTGCAGGGTCTTCCGGTCCACCGAGCAGTACTTC CACRVFRSTEQYF . TRBV30 . TRBJ2-7 13
TGTGCCAGCAGCTTAGACCAGGGGTTCTATGGCTACACCTTC CASSLDQGFYGYTF . TRBV7-2 . TRBJ1-2 14
TGTGCCAGCAGCTTGTGGGCAGATACGCAGTCGACTGAAGCTTTCTTT CASSLWADTQSTEAFF few TRBV5-8 . TRBJ1-1 16
TGTGCCAGCAGCTCGCGTTTGGCCAGGGATCACTATGGCTACACCTTC CASSSRLARDHYGYTF . TRBV5-5 . TRBJ1-2 16
TGTGCCAGCAGTTACTCGATACTTGGGCCCGAGAATGAGCAGTTCTTC CASSYSILGPENEQFF . TRBV6-6 . TRBJ2-1 16
TGTGCCAGCTCACCCATGCTAGCGGGAGGGTCCTACGAGCAGTACTTC CASSPMLAGGSYEQYF . TRBV18 TRBD2 TRBJ2-7 16
TGTGCCAGCAGAGGGACAGGGGGCTACAATGAGCAGTTCTTC CASRGTGGYNEQFF . TRBV5-6 TRBD1 TRBJ2-1 14
TGTGCCAGCAGCAAAGTGGACAGGTCCTATGGGACCCAAGAGACCCAGTACTTC CASSKVDRSYGTQETQYF . TRBV21-1 . TRBJ2-5 18
TGCGCCAGCAGCCAAGAGCCCTGGCGGGAGTTATCCTACAATGAGCAGTTCTTC CASSQEPWRELSYNEQFF . TRBV4-3 TRBD2 TRBJ2-1 18
TGTGCCAGCACCGCGGAGGCGGGGGCCACCTACGAGCAGTACTTC CASTAEAGATYEQYF . TRBV7-9 . TRBJ2-7 15
TGTGCCAGCAGCCAAGACTTCGGCGGTTCCTACAATGAGCAGTTCTTC CASSQDFGGSYNEQFF . TRBV4-2 . TRBJ2-1 16
TGTGCTAGTGGTTTGGTAGGGAGGGGGCCCCAGCATTTT CASGLVGRGPQHF . TRBV12-5 . TRBJ1-5 13
TGTGCCATCAGTGAAGGCCTCCGGGGGGGCCAAGAGACCCAGTACTTC CAISEGLRGGQETQYF . TRBV10-3 TRBD2 TRBJ2-5 16
TGTGCCAGCAGTGAATACTTCCCCCCAGGGAACTATGGCTACACCTTC CASSEYFPPGNYGYTF . TRBV25-1 . TRBJ1-2 16
TGCGCCAGCAGCTTAGCGGGGGTCGTCGGGGTTACAGATACGCAGTATTTT CASSLAGVVGVTDTQYF . TRBV5-1 TRBD2 TRBJ2-3 17
TGTGCCAGCAGCGCCCCGGACAGGGGGCATGTCGAGCAGTACTTC CASSAPDRGHVEQYF . TRBV7-9 TRBD1 TRBJ2-7 15
TGCGCCAGCAGCCAACCACAGGGGAGAACTGAAGCTTTCTTT CASSQPQGRTEAFF once TRBV4-3 TRBD1 TRBJ1-1 14
TGTGCCTGGAGTGTAAAGACAGTCTCCGCGAACACTGAAGCTTTCTTT CAWSVKTVSANTEAFF . TRBV30 . TRBJ1-1 16
TGTGCCAGCAGTTCTCCGGGACTAGGAACCGGGGAGCTGTTTTTT CASSSPGLGTGELFF . TRBV27 TRBD2 TRBJ2-2 15
TGCGCCAGCAGCTCCCCTCTAGGGGGGGGTAGCACAGATACGCAGTATTTT CASSSPLGGGSTDTQYF once TRBV5-1 . TRBJ2-3 17
TGTGCCAGCAGCCGGACAGGGGCCTACGAGCAGTACTTC CASSRTGAYEQYF . TRBV11-1 TRBD1 TRBJ2-7 13
TGTGCCAGCAGCTACGCGGGGGAGGGGGTAGATACGCAGTATTTT CASSYAGEGVDTQYF . TRBV6-5 . TRBJ2-3 15
TGTGCCAGCAGCTTAGGTCTCTCGCAGGTATCCGAGACCCAGTACTTC CASSLGLSQVSETQYF few TRBV11-3 . TRBJ2-5 16
TGTGCCAGCACCTCTGAATCGCCGACAGGGGCATACATCCATGGCTACACCTTC CASTSESPTGAYIHGYTF once TRBV27 TRBD1 TRBJ1-2 18
TGTGCCAGTAGTTCAAGGGGCCTTTCTGGAAACACCATATATTTT CASSSRGLSGNTIYF . TRBV19 . TRBJ1-3 15
TGTGCCAGCAGACGGGAGCGCGGGGACTCTGGAAACACCATATATTTT CASRRERGDSGNTIYF . TRBV2 . TRBJ1-3 16
TGCGCCAGCAGTGATAGCCGTGGAACTGAAGCTTTCTTT CASSDSRGTEAFF . TRBV10-2 . TRBJ1-1 13
TGCGCCAGCAGCTTTCCGGACAGGACAGAGAACACTGAAGCTTTCTTT CASSFPDRTENTEAFF . TRBV5-1 TRBD1 TRBJ1-1 16
TGTGCCAGCAGTTCCTTAACGGTCCCCTACGAGCAGTACTTC CASSSLTVPYEQYF . TRBV27 . TRBJ2-7 14
TGTGCCTGGAGTGCGACAGTTTCCTACAATGAGCAGTTCTTC CAWSATVSYNEQFF few TRBV30 . TRBJ2-1 14
TGTGCCAGCAACCGGATGACTAGCTCTGAGACCCAGTACTTC CASNRMTSSETQYF . TRBV2 TRBD2 TRBJ2-5 14
TGTGCCAGCAGCGCGGGACTGAATCAGCCCCAGCATTTT CASSAGLNQPQHF . TRBV7-6 . TRBJ1-5 13
TGCGCCAGCAGCACAGGGGGAACTGGAAACACCATATATTTT CASSTGGTGNTIYF . TRBV5-1 TRBD1 TRBJ1-3 14
TGTGCCAGCAGTGATTATAACGAGCAGTACTTC CASSDYNEQYF . TRBV2 . TRBJ2-7 11
TGTGCCACCCTAGTAGGACAGGGTAAGAGGTCGTTCTCCTACGAGCAGTACTTC CATLVGQGKRSFSYEQYF . TRBV21-1 . TRBJ2-7 18
TGTGCCACCAGCAGAGTGTCGCGGGAGTCATACAATGAGCAGTTCTTC CATSRVSRESYNEQFF . TRBV15 TRBD2 TRBJ2-1 16
TGTGCCAGCTCGCCACCGTGGGACATACAGAACACTGAAGCTTTCTTT CASSPPWDIQNTEAFF once TRBV18 . TRBJ1-1 16
TGTGCCAGCAGCCAACCCCTAAGGGGGCTCGGAACTGAAGCTTTCTTT CASSQPLRGLGTEAFF . TRBV14 TRBD1 TRBJ1-1 16
TGTGCCAGCAGTACGGTGAAGCACAATGAGCAGTTCTTC CASSTVKHNEQFF . TRBV6-1 . TRBJ2-1 13
TGTGCCAGTAGCAGGACAGGGGGGGAAAAACTGTTTTTT CASSRTGGEKLFF few TRBV19 TRBD1 TRBJ1-4 13
TGCGCCAGCAGCTTGGATGTGGGCCTGGACACTGAAGCTTTCTTT CASSLDVGLDTEAFF . TRBV5-1 . TRBJ1-1 15